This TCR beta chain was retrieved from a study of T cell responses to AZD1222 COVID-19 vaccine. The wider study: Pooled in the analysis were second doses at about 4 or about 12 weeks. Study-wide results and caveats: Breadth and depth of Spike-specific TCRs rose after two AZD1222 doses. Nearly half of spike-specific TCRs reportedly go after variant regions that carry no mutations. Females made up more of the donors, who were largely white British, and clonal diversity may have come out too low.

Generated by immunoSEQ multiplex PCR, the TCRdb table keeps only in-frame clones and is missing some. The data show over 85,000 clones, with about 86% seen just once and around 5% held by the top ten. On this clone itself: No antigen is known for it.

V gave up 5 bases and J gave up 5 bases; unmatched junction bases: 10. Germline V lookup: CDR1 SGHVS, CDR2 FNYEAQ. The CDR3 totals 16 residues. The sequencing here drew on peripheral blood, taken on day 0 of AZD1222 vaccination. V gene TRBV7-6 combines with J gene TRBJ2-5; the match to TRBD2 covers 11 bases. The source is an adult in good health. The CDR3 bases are TGTGCCAGCAGCAACCCCTACCGGACTAGCGGGGAGACCCAGTACTTC. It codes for CASSNPYRTSGETQYF.